A selection of T cell receptor beta chains follows, all from one sample in a study of identical twins. MiXCR, run by TCRdb on the 5' RACE reads, gives a single entry per CDR3 protein. The sample has roughly 710,000 distinct CDR3 sequences; approximately 6.1% are singletons. Specimen: naive T cells sorted from blood. The receptors were sampled from a man between 18 and 35 years old in good health. CDR3s include the opening cysteine and the closing phenylalanine or tryptophan. Fields, in order: D gene, J gene, clone size, V gene, CDR3 DNA, CDR3 protein. A D gene is named only where the DNA matches it firmly. The size field is filled for only some rows; it gives once, few, many or a size class.

D gene: TRBD1
J gene: TRBJ2-7
clone size: many
V gene: TRBV7-2
CDR3 DNA: TGTGCCAGCAGCTTAGGGACAGGGGCACAGGGCGAGCAGTACTTC
CDR3 protein: CASSLGTGAQGEQYF

D gene: TRBD1
J gene: TRBJ1-2
clone size: NA
V gene: TRBV5-1
CDR3 DNA: TGCGCCAGCGCTCTGGACAGGGCAAGTGGCTACACCTTC
CDR3 protein: CASALDRASGYTF

D gene: TRBD2
J gene: TRBJ2-3
clone size: many
V gene: TRBV4-2
CDR3 DNA: TGTGCCAGCAGCCAAGACCCTAGCGGGAGTGTAGATACGCAGTATTTT
CDR3 protein: CASSQDPSGSVDTQYF

D gene: TRBD2
J gene: TRBJ2-2
clone size: few
V gene: TRBV4-3
CDR3 DNA: TGCGCCAGCAGCCTATGGGGGGGAACCGGGGAGCTGTTTTTT
CDR3 protein: CASSLWGGTGELFF

D gene: NA
J gene: TRBJ2-5
clone size: many
V gene: TRBV28
CDR3 DNA: TGTGCCAGCCGACCCCTCCCCCAAGAGACCCAGTACTTC
CDR3 protein: CASRPLPQETQYF

D gene: NA
J gene: TRBJ2-5
clone size: NA
V gene: TRBV7-9
CDR3 DNA: TGTGCCAGCAGCCTGATCTTAGGCGGGGAGACCCAGTACTTC
CDR3 protein: CASSLILGGETQYF

D gene: TRBD2
J gene: TRBJ2-1
clone size: many
V gene: TRBV5-1
CDR3 DNA: TGCGCCAGCAGCTTGGCGAGCGGGAGTTCCCATGAGCAGTTCTTC
CDR3 protein: CASSLASGSSHEQFF

D gene: NA
J gene: TRBJ2-2
clone size: many
V gene: TRBV12-3/TRBV12-4
CDR3 DNA: TGTGCCAGCAGTCTTCTACCAGACGGGGAGCTGTTTTTT
CDR3 protein: CASSLLPDGELFF

D gene: TRBD2
J gene: TRBJ2-3
clone size: NA
V gene: TRBV20-1
CDR3 DNA: TGCAGTGCCCCCCTTAGCGGGAGCACAGATACGCAGTATTTT
CDR3 protein: CSAPLSGSTDTQYF

D gene: TRBD1
J gene: TRBJ2-1
clone size: few
V gene: TRBV12-3/TRBV12-4
CDR3 DNA: TGTGCCAGCAGTTTCCTCAGGACAGGGCGCAATGAGCAGTTCTTC
CDR3 protein: CASSFLRTGRNEQFF

D gene: NA
J gene: TRBJ2-3
clone size: few
V gene: TRBV5-1
CDR3 DNA: TGCGCCAGCGGCCCAGGGCGCACAGATACGCAGTATTTT
CDR3 protein: CASGPGRTDTQYF

D gene: NA
J gene: TRBJ1-3
clone size: NA
V gene: TRBV3-1
CDR3 DNA: TGTGCCAGCAGCCATCTCTCCTGGACGGGAAACACCATATATTTT
CDR3 protein: CASSHLSWTGNTIYF

D gene: NA
J gene: TRBJ1-2
clone size: NA
V gene: TRBV6-5
CDR3 DNA: TGTGCCAGCAGTTACTCGGGGGGTAGATATGGCTACACCTTC
CDR3 protein: CASSYSGGRYGYTF

D gene: NA
J gene: TRBJ2-7
clone size: NA
V gene: TRBV5-1
CDR3 DNA: TGCGCCAGCAGCTCCGGTAGGTGGACAGAACTCTACGAGCAGTACTTC
CDR3 protein: CASSSGRWTELYEQYF

D gene: NA
J gene: TRBJ1-6
clone size: few
V gene: TRBV12-3/TRBV12-4
CDR3 DNA: TGTGCCAGCAGGCCTCCGACATATAATAATTCACCCCTCCACTTT
CDR3 protein: CASRPPTYNNSPLHF

D gene: NA
J gene: TRBJ2-5
clone size: few
V gene: TRBV2
CDR3 DNA: TGTGCCAGCACTGGGGGACAACAAGAGACCCAGTACTTC
CDR3 protein: CASTGGQQETQYF

D gene: TRBD1
J gene: TRBJ1-2
clone size: few
V gene: TRBV18
CDR3 DNA: TGTGCCAGCTCTCCACCAGGACAGGGCCACTATGGCTACACCTTC
CDR3 protein: CASSPPGQGHYGYTF

D gene: NA
J gene: TRBJ2-7
clone size: many
V gene: TRBV6-1
CDR3 DNA: TGTGCCACTAGGAGGACCGCATTCTCCTACGAGCAGTACTTC
CDR3 protein: CATRRTAFSYEQYF

D gene: NA
J gene: TRBJ2-3
clone size: NA
V gene: TRBV3-1
CDR3 DNA: TGTGCCAGCAGCCCCCAGGCGTACACAGATACGCAGTATTTT
CDR3 protein: CASSPQAYTDTQYF

D gene: NA
J gene: TRBJ2-3
clone size: many
V gene: TRBV6-2/TRBV6-3
CDR3 DNA: TGTGCCAGCAACCCCCCAGAGACGAACACAGATACGCAGTATTTT
CDR3 protein: CASNPPETNTDTQYF

D gene: NA
J gene: TRBJ1-2
clone size: NA
V gene: TRBV12-3/TRBV12-4
CDR3 DNA: TGTGCCAGCAGGGGAATAGGGGGGGCGAATGGCTACACCTTC
CDR3 protein: CASRGIGGANGYTF

D gene: NA
J gene: TRBJ1-4
clone size: many
V gene: TRBV15
CDR3 DNA: TGTGCCACCAGCAGAACAGGGCGAGGGGAAAAACTGTTTTTT
CDR3 protein: CATSRTGRGEKLFF

D gene: NA
J gene: TRBJ2-7
clone size: NA
V gene: TRBV28
CDR3 DNA: TGTGCCAGCAGACCGCCGGGACTTGCCTACGAGCAGTACTTC
CDR3 protein: CASRPPGLAYEQYF

D gene: TRBD2
J gene: TRBJ2-7
clone size: NA
V gene: TRBV28
CDR3 DNA: TGTGCCAGCAGTAGAGCGGGAGTTCGGCTCGAGCAGTACTTC
CDR3 protein: CASSRAGVRLEQYF

D gene: NA
J gene: TRBJ2-7
clone size: many
V gene: TRBV20-1
CDR3 DNA: TGCAGTGCTAGGGCTCAGAACTCCTACGAGCAGTACTTC
CDR3 protein: CSARAQNSYEQYF

D gene: TRBD1
J gene: TRBJ1-2
clone size: NA
V gene: TRBV10-3
CDR3 DNA: TGTGCCATCTTTCCGGGACAGGGGGCGCAGGGCTACACCTTC
CDR3 protein: CAIFPGQGAQGYTF

D gene: NA
J gene: TRBJ2-2
clone size: few
V gene: TRBV2
CDR3 DNA: TGTGCCAGCAGTGTATTTGTCGGGGAGCTGTTTTTT
CDR3 protein: CASSVFVGELFF

D gene: NA
J gene: TRBJ2-1
clone size: many
V gene: TRBV6-5
CDR3 DNA: TGTGCCAGCAGTCAAGCAGGAGGGGAGCAGTTCTTC
CDR3 protein: CASSQAGGEQFF

D gene: NA
J gene: TRBJ2-5
clone size: many
V gene: TRBV29-1
CDR3 DNA: TGCAGCGTTGAACGAGACAGGAGTCCGGAGACCCAGTACTTC
CDR3 protein: CSVERDRSPETQYF

D gene: NA
J gene: TRBJ2-1
clone size: many
V gene: TRBV27
CDR3 DNA: TGTGCCAGCAGTTTACTGTGGGGCTCCTACAATGAGCAGTTCTTC
CDR3 protein: CASSLLWGSYNEQFF

D gene: TRBD2
J gene: TRBJ2-1
clone size: NA
V gene: TRBV5-1
CDR3 DNA: TGCGCCGGCAGCTTCGGGGGGGCTGTGGGCAATGAGCAGTTCTTC
CDR3 protein: CAGSFGGAVGNEQFF

D gene: NA
J gene: TRBJ2-5
clone size: many
V gene: TRBV20-1
CDR3 DNA: TGCAGTAATCGGATTGGGGATCGAGAGACCCAGTACTTC
CDR3 protein: CSNRIGDRETQYF

D gene: NA
J gene: TRBJ2-5
clone size: few
V gene: TRBV29-1
CDR3 DNA: TGCAGCGTGACTAGCACAGGGGAGACCCAGTACTTC
CDR3 protein: CSVTSTGETQYF

D gene: TRBD2
J gene: TRBJ2-2
clone size: NA
V gene: TRBV6-1
CDR3 DNA: TGTGCCAGCAGTGTAGAGCGGGAGAGGTCCGGGGAGCTGTTTTTT
CDR3 protein: CASSVERERSGELFF

D gene: NA
J gene: TRBJ2-5
clone size: many
V gene: TRBV7-9
CDR3 DNA: TGTGCCAGCAGCTTAGTGCAGAGCAAAGAGACCCAGTACTTC
CDR3 protein: CASSLVQSKETQYF

D gene: NA
J gene: TRBJ2-1
clone size: many
V gene: TRBV20-1
CDR3 DNA: TGCAGTGCTAGAGATCAGGGGTATGAGCAGTTCTTC
CDR3 protein: CSARDQGYEQFF

D gene: TRBD2
J gene: TRBJ2-3
clone size: many
V gene: TRBV12-3/TRBV12-4
CDR3 DNA: TGTGCCAGCAGTCCCGGACCCGCTAGCGGCTATGCACAATATACGCAGTATTTT
CDR3 protein: CASSPGPASGYAQYTQYF

D gene: NA
J gene: TRBJ2-5
clone size: many
V gene: TRBV12-3/TRBV12-4
CDR3 DNA: TGTGCCAGCAGTTCCCCCGGTGGGAAAGAGACCCAGTACTTC
CDR3 protein: CASSSPGGKETQYF

D gene: NA
J gene: TRBJ2-1
clone size: many
V gene: TRBV7-3
CDR3 DNA: TGTGCCAGCGCGCGATCCCATAGCCTTGAGCAGTTCTTC
CDR3 protein: CASARSHSLEQFF

D gene: NA
J gene: TRBJ2-3
clone size: NA
V gene: TRBV11-2
CDR3 DNA: TGTGCCAGCAGCCAAGTAGGAACACCGGAGCAAGTCACAGATACGCAGTATTTT
CDR3 protein: CASSQVGTPEQVTDTQYF

D gene: NA
J gene: TRBJ2-1
clone size: NA
V gene: TRBV7-2
CDR3 DNA: TGTGCCAGCAGCTTAGTTGGGGGCCGCACGGGCAATGAGCAGTTCTTC
CDR3 protein: CASSLVGGRTGNEQFF

D gene: TRBD1
J gene: TRBJ2-5
clone size: NA
V gene: TRBV28
CDR3 DNA: TGTGCCAGCAGCCTAGGACAGGGGCCCAGGGAGACCCAGTACTTC
CDR3 protein: CASSLGQGPRETQYF

D gene: TRBD2
J gene: TRBJ2-1
clone size: few
V gene: TRBV6-1
CDR3 DNA: TGTGCCAGCCCAGCGGGAGGTGAGCAGTTCTTC
CDR3 protein: CASPAGGEQFF

D gene: TRBD1
J gene: TRBJ2-2
clone size: many
V gene: TRBV5-6
CDR3 DNA: TGTGCCAGCAGCAAAAGGGACAGAGGAGGGGAGCTGTTTTTT
CDR3 protein: CASSKRDRGGELFF

D gene: NA
J gene: TRBJ2-1
clone size: many
V gene: TRBV20-1
CDR3 DNA: TGCAGTGCTTTGAGACGGGGATGGGGTGAGCAGTTCTTC
CDR3 protein: CSALRRGWGEQFF

D gene: TRBD2
J gene: TRBJ2-5
clone size: NA
V gene: TRBV20-1
CDR3 DNA: TGCAGTGCTCCTGGACTAGCGGGCCTCCAAGAGACCCAGTACTTC
CDR3 protein: CSAPGLAGLQETQYF

D gene: TRBD1
J gene: TRBJ1-5
clone size: NA
V gene: TRBV4-1
CDR3 DNA: TGCGCCAGCAGCCCGGGACAGGGTGTGAATCAGCCCCAGCATTTT
CDR3 protein: CASSPGQGVNQPQHF